This T cell receptor (beta chain) was found in a study of vaccination and CD4 T cells after COVID-19. About the study: Convalescent patients gave post-COVID blood a median about 100 days post-diagnosis, range 35 to 161. Stimulation of the cells used overlapping spike peptide pools from SARS-CoV-2 and from the common cold coronaviruses HCoV-NL63, HCoV-OC43 and HCoV-229E.

Cultured CD4+ T-cell DNA underwent Oncomine TCR Beta short-read sequencing. Using its own MiXCR run on the PCR reads, TCRdb lists one record per CDR3 protein. The sample has some 18,000 distinct CDR3 sequences, roughly three fifths seen once. On this clonotype: The antigen remains undetermined.

Stated treatment: approximately 9-day PBMC culture with coronavirus spike peptide pools or control peptides (ViraFEST assay). With peptide pools, ViraFEST first expanded antigen-specific T cells and afterwards sequenced their TCRs. Per well, roughly 1.9 million PBMCs were cultured in the presence of 9 to 10 IU/ml IL-2 and roughly 10 ug/ml peptide pools. The CDR3 consists of 17 residues. CDR1 and CDR2 from the germline V gene are MNHEY and SVGAGI. Between the trimmed V and J ends, which lost 2 bases and 1 base, there was a span of 14 bases. Sample: CD4+ T cells from blood, cultured in vitro. This receptor was identified in a human donor who had recovered from COVID-19. The genes are TRBV6-5 and TRBJ2-2; D gene unclear. The CDR3 nucleotides are TGTGCCAGCAGTTACCGGACCCCGTCGGTGAACACCGGGGAGCTGTTTTTT. This gives the protein CASSYRTPSVNTGELFF.